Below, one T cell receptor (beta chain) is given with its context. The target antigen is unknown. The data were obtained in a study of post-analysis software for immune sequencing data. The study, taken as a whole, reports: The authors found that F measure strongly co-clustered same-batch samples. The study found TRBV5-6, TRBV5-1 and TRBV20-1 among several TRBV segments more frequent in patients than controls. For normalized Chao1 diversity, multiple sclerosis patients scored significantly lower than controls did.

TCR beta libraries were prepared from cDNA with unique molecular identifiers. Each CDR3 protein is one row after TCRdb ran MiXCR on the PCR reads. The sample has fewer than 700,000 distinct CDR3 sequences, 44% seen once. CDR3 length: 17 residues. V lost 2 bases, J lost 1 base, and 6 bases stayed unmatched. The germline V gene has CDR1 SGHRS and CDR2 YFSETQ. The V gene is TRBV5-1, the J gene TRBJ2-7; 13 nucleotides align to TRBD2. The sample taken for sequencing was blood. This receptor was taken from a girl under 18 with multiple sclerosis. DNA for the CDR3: TGCGCCAGCAGCTTCGGACTAGCGGGGGATGCTTCCTACGAGCAGTACTTC. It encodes CASSFGLAGDASYEQYF.